This T cell receptor beta chain was retrieved from a study of regulatory T cells in long-lasting Graves disease. Study-level information: Graves' cases, newly diagnosed, had used antithyroid drugs under 3 months.

Library construction for TCR beta used iRepertoire HTBI primers and Arm-PCR of CDR3 regions. One entry per CDR3 protein results from TCRdb running MiXCR on the multiplex PCR reads. Of approximately 350,000 distinct CDR3 sequences in the sample, 12% were seen once. V gave up 8 bases and J gave up 1 base, with 38 bases separating them. Germline CDR1 and CDR2: LGHNT and FRNRAP. CDR3 length equals 22 residues. The time point denotes: newly diagnosed GD, antithyroid drugs for less than 3 months. Construction of the TCR library relied on RNA isolated from PBMCs. This clonotype was picked up many times. Another study also made use of these data, one on T cells in Graves' hyperthyroidism and ophthalmopathy. That source notes: Uncontrolled infections, other autoimmune diseases, pregnancy or lactation led to exclusion of patients.

The origin of this receptor is a woman under 30 with Graves disease. The chain recombines TRBV12-5 with TRBJ1-1; maybe TRBD1 (6 bases). Sample: peripheral blood mononuclear cells (PBMCs), taken at new diagnosis, from a patient treated with antithyroid drugs. This CDR3 reads CASTQTLFSLLSGDHKNTEAFF. In nucleotides, the CDR3 is TGTGCTAGTACCCAAACTCTCTTCTCACTGTTGTCAGGGGATCACAAGAACACTGAAGCTTTCTTT.